This paragraph covers one T cell receptor (beta chain) sequence. Its antigen is still unknown. This CDR3 has 14 amino acids. With 1 base removed from V and 6 bases from J, the gap between germline ends came to 9 bases. Germline values: CDR1 SEHNR, CDR2 FQNEAQ (reference sequence). The method was immunoSEQ multiplex PCR; TCRdb's version includes in-frame clones alone and lacks a portion of them. The table includes some 140,000 clones, just under 85% detected once. This sample is part of a study of cytomegalovirus exposure and HLA in healthy donors. Findings and caveats of the study: High specificity and sensitivity for cytomegalovirus status were reported for the classifier. TCR beta chains numbering roughly 150 were designated cytomegalovirus-associated. The finding came from a later analysis; first-cohort TCR clusters tended to co-occur in the 95 to 150 validation repertoires.

The sequenced sample was PBMCs. The chain combines TRBV7-9 with TRBJ2-2; TRBD2 might be the D (6 bases). The sequence derives from a woman aged 30 to 39 in good health and CMV-seronegative. The CDR3, as DNA: TGTGCCAGCAGCTTAGTAGGGGAGGCCGGGGAGCTGTTTTTT. Residues: CASSLVGEAGELFF.